A selection of T cell receptor beta chains follows, all from one sample in a study of shared clonotypes between healthy human individuals. The assay was immunoSEQ multiplex PCR, and TCRdb's table has in-frame clones only and misses some. The sample yields over a million clones, about 74% seen once. The specimen was memory CD4+ T cells sorted from blood. The receptors stem from a man aged 18 to 30 in good health. Both conserved end residues are part of each CDR3. A D gene is named only where the DNA matches it firmly. Clone size appears in some rows only: once, few, many, or a class for an expanded clone.

-,TRBV10-2,TRBD1,TRBJ1-6,TGCGCCAGCAGACTGAGGGACAGTGCTATTTCACCCCTCCACTTT,CASRLRDSAISPLHF
-,TRBV9,-,TRBJ2-1,TGTGCCAGCACCGTCGAGCAGTTCTTC,CASTVEQFF
-,TRBV30,-,TRBJ1-5,TGTGCCTGGAGTGGTTCCGGCTCCCTAGGGGGTCAGCCCCAGCATTTT,CAWSGSGSLGGQPQHF
-,TRBV6-5,-,TRBJ1-2,TGTGCCAGCAGTTACAGGGCTTCGGGGGGCTATGGCTACACCTTC,CASSYRASGGYGYTF
-,TRBV7-9,-,TRBJ1-1,TGTGCCAGCAGCTTGGGGTCGGGTCGGACTGAAGCTTTCTTT,CASSLGSGRTEAFF
-,TRBV5-1,TRBD1,TRBJ2-7,TGCGCCAGCAGCTTACCCACAGGGGGCGCCTCCTACGAGCAGTACTTC,CASSLPTGGASYEQYF
many,TRBV5-5,TRBD2,TRBJ2-1,TGTGCCAGCAGCTTAAATAGCGGGGGGTACAATGAGCAGTTCTTC,CASSLNSGGYNEQFF
-,TRBV19,-,TRBJ1-5,TGTGCCAGTAGTATTTGGCAGCCATATAGCAATCAGCCCCAGCATTTT,CASSIWQPYSNQPQHF
medium-sized,TRBV2,TRBD1,TRBJ1-1,TGTGCCAGCAGTGATTGGCAGGGGGCAATGAACACTGAAGCTTTCTTT,CASSDWQGAMNTEAFF
-,TRBV30,-,TRBJ2-7,TGTGCCTGGAGTGTAGTTGCAGGGTCGTACGAGCAGTACTTC,CAWSVVAGSYEQYF
-,TRBV5-4,-,TRBJ2-3,TGTGCCAGCAGCTTGGGACAGACCTTCACGGATACGCAGTATTTT,CASSLGQTFTDTQYF
-,TRBV4-2,-,TRBJ2-5,TGTGCCAGCAGCCAAGTCGGGAGCCAAGAGACCCAGTACTTC,CASSQVGSQETQYF
-,TRBV2,-,TRBJ2-3,TGTGCCAGCAGTCAGTCGCCAGATACGCAGTATTTT,CASSQSPDTQYF
-,TRBV4-2,-,TRBJ2-4,TGTGCCAGCAGCCAAGAGACAGGGAGGATTCAGTACTTC,CASSQETGRIQYF
-,TRBV5-6,-,TRBJ1-2,TGTGCCAGCAGCTTGGAGCCTACAGTCTATGGCTACACCTTC,CASSLEPTVYGYTF
-,TRBV19,-,TRBJ1-5,TGTGCCAGTAGTATAGGGACGGGCAATCAGCCCCAGCATTTT,CASSIGTGNQPQHF
-,TRBV10-1,TRBD2,TRBJ2-5,TGCGCCAGCAGCCGCGGGACTAGCGGTAACCAAGAGACCCAGTACTTC,CASSRGTSGNQETQYF
few,TRBV20-1,-,TRBJ2-2,TGCAGTGCTGTACTGGCTGGGGAGCTGTTTTTT,CSAVLAGELFF
once,TRBV6-6,TRBD1,TRBJ2-5,TGTGCCAGCAGCCGCTGGGGACAGGGAGGAGAGACCCAGTACTTC,CASSRWGQGGETQYF
-,TRBV7-2,-,TRBJ2-3,TGTGCCAGCAGCTTAGCGGCCCCAGGGAGCGGAGATACGCAGTATTTT,CASSLAAPGSGDTQYF
few,TRBV4-3,-,TRBJ1-5,TGCGCCAGCAGCCAAGAAGCCAGGGCCAATCAGCCCCAGCATTTT,CASSQEARANQPQHF
few,TRBV10-3,TRBD1,TRBJ1-1,TGTGCCAGCGGGACAGCGGGTGAAGCTTTCTTT,CASGTAGEAFF
few,TRBV19,-,TRBJ1-6,TGTGCCAGTAGCGACGGATACTCCTATAATTCACCCCTCCACTTT,CASSDGYSYNSPLHF
-,TRBV2,-,TRBJ1-2,TGTGCCAGCCGTGCGAAACCCTATGGCTACACCTTC,CASRAKPYGYTF
-,TRBV6-1,-,TRBJ1-2,TGTGCCAGCATATCGTTGGGGGCGTCTTCCTATGGCTACACCTTC,CASISLGASSYGYTF
few,TRBV2,-,TRBJ1-2,TGTGCCAGCAGTGGAGACATCGGCGCTATTATCTACACCTTC,CASSGDIGAIIYTF
-,TRBV5-5,TRBD1,TRBJ1-1,TGTGCCAGCAGCCCCGACAGGGGAACTGAAGCTTTCTTT,CASSPDRGTEAFF
-,TRBV29-1,-,TRBJ2-2,TGCAGCGTTGCTACGAACACCGGGGAGCTGTTTTTT,CSVATNTGELFF
-,TRBV5-1,-,TRBJ1-1,TGCGCCAGCAGCTTGGTGAGCACTGAAGCTTTCTTT,CASSLVSTEAFF
few,TRBV6-5,-,TRBJ1-5,TGTGCCAGTCGAAGGGCGATAAATCAGCCCCAGCATTTT,CASRRAINQPQHF
few,TRBV10-3,-,TRBJ1-6,TGTGCCATCACGGACGGGAAGGATTCACCCCTCCACTTT,CAITDGKDSPLHF
-,TRBV7-6,TRBD2,TRBJ2-5,TGTGCCAGCAGCTTGGCGGGAGGAGGTCAGGAGACCCAGTACTTC,CASSLAGGGQETQYF
many,TRBV13,-,TRBJ2-5,TGTGCCAGCAGCAGGGATCAAGAGACCCAGTACTTC,CASSRDQETQYF
-,TRBV5-1,TRBD2,TRBJ2-7,TGCGCCAGCAGCTTGTCGGCTAGCGGGGGGAGCTACGAGCAGTACTTC,CASSLSASGGSYEQYF
-,TRBV4-1,TRBD1,TRBJ2-7,TGCGCCAGCAGCATAGACAGGGCTTCCTACGAGCAGTACTTC,CASSIDRASYEQYF
-,TRBV30,-,TRBJ1-1,TGTGCCTGGGAGGCGAGGGGGAACACTGAAGCTTTCTTT,CAWEARGNTEAFF
-,TRBV10-3,TRBD1,TRBJ2-7,TGTGCCATCAGAGGGGACAGGGGGGTCTACGAGCAGTACTTC,CAIRGDRGVYEQYF
-,TRBV2,TRBD2,TRBJ2-3,TGTGCCAGCAGTTTGGGACTAGCGGGATCAGATACGCAGTATTTT,CASSLGLAGSDTQYF
-,TRBV29-1,-,TRBJ1-3,TGCAGCGTTGAAGAACAAGCTATTGGAAACACCATATATTTT,CSVEEQAIGNTIYF
few,TRBV10-2,-,TRBJ1-2,TGCGCCAGCAGCTCAGGACAGTCGCTCTACACCTTC,CASSSGQSLYTF
-,TRBV6-5,-,TRBJ1-1,TGTGCCAGCAGTAGTTTAGGGGGTACTGAAGCTTTCTTT,CASSSLGGTEAFF
-,TRBV18,-,TRBJ1-3,TGTGCCAGCTCAGTCGCGGGCGCTTCTGGAAACACCATATATTTT,CASSVAGASGNTIYF
-,TRBV6-5,TRBD2,TRBJ2-1,TGTGCCAGCAGATTGCTAGCGGGACGCAATGAGCAGTTCTTC,CASRLLAGRNEQFF
-,TRBV5-1,-,TRBJ1-2,TGCGCCAGCAGCTTGGAAAGTTATGGCTACACCTTC,CASSLESYGYTF
-,TRBV9,-,TRBJ2-5,TGTGCCAGCAGTGATTCATTAGCGGAAGCAGAGACCCAGTACTTC,CASSDSLAEAETQYF
-,TRBV29-1,TRBD1,TRBJ1-1,TGCAGCGTTGCAGACAGGGGTTTTACTGAAGCTTTCTTT,CSVADRGFTEAFF
-,TRBV18,TRBD1,TRBJ2-1,TGTGCCAGCTCACCATCGGGACAGTTTTACAATGAGCAGTTCTTC,CASSPSGQFYNEQFF
-,TRBV28,-,TRBJ1-1,TGTGCCAGCAGTTTATATACAGGGTATGAAGCTTTCTTT,CASSLYTGYEAFF
-,TRBV6-5,-,TRBJ2-5,TGTGCCAGCAGCCCTCAAGACCCCAGGTGGGAGACCCAGTACTTC,CASSPQDPRWETQYF
-,TRBV11-2,-,TRBJ1-1,TGTGCCAGCAGCTTAGCTAAGGCTAACACTGAAGCTTTCTTT,CASSLAKANTEAFF
many,TRBV10-3,TRBD1,TRBJ2-7,TGTGCCACGGCCGGGACAGGCTACGAGCAGTACTTC,CATAGTGYEQYF
few,TRBV20-1,-,TRBJ1-5,TGCAGTGCTGTAAATCAGCCCCAGCATTTT,CSAVNQPQHF
-,TRBV6-1,TRBD1,TRBJ2-5,TGTGCCAGCAGAGGGGACAGACAAGAGACCCAGTACTTC,CASRGDRQETQYF
few,TRBV5-1,-,TRBJ1-6,TGCGCCAGCAGCTTGGACAGGCCGGGGAATTCACCCCTCCACTTT,CASSLDRPGNSPLHF
-,TRBV15,TRBD2,TRBJ2-2,TGTGCCACCAGCAGGGCTAGCGGGAGCCTCGGGGAGCTGTTTTTT,CATSRASGSLGELFF